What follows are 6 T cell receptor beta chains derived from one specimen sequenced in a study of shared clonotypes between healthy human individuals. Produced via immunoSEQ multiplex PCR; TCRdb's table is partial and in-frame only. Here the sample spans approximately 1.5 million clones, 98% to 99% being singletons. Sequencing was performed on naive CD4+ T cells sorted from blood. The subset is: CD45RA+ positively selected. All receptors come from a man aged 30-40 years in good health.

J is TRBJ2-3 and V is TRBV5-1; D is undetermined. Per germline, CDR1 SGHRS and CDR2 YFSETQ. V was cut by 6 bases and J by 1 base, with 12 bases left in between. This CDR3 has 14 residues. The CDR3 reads CASTLGVGTDTQYF. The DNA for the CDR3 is TGCGCCAGCACCCTGGGCGTCGGCACAGATACGCAGTATTTT.

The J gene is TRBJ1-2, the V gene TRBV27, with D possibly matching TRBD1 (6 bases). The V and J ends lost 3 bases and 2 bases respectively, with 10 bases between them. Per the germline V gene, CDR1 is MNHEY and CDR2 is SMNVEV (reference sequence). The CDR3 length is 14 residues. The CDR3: CASSLSGQNYGYTF. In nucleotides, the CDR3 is TGTGCCAGCAGTTTGTCCGGACAGAACTATGGCTACACCTTC.

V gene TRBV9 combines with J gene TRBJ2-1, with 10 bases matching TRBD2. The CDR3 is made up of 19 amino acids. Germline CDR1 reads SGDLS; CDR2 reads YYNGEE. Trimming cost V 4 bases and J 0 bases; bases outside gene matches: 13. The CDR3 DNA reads TGTGCCAGCAGCTCCCCGACTAGCGGGTGGGTAAGCTCCTACAATGAGCAGTTCTTC. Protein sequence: CASSSPTSGWVSSYNEQFF. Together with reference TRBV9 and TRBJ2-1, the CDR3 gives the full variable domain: DSGVTQTPKHLITATGQRVTLRCSPRSGDLSVYWYQQSLDQGLQFLIQYYNGEERAKGNILERFSAQQFPDLHSELNLSSLELGDSALYFCASSSPTSGWVSSYNEQFFGPGTRLTVL.

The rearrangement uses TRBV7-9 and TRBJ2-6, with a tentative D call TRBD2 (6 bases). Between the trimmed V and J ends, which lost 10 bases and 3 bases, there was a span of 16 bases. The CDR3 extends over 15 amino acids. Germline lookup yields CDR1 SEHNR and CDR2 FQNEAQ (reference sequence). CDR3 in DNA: TGTGCCATCCTGCGGGGCGCAAGTGGGGCCAACGTCCTGACTTTC. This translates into CAILRGASGANVLTF.

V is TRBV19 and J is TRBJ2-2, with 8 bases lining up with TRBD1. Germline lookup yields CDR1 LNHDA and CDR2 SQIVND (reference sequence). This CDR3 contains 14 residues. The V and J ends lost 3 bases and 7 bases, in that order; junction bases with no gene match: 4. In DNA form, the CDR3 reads TGTGCCAGTAGTATCCAGGGGGCCGGCGGGGAGCTGTTTTTT. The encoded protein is CASSIQGAGGELFF.

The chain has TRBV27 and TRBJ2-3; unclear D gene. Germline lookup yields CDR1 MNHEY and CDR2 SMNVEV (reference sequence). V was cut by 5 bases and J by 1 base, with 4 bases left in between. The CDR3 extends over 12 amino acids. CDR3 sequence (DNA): TGTGCCAGCAGTACACGCACAGATACGCAGTATTTT. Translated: CASSTRTDTQYF.